Listed here are 27 T cell receptor beta chains from one sample, sequenced in a study of blood T cell repertoires in COVID-19. Produced via immunoSEQ multiplex PCR; TCRdb's table is partial and in-frame only. The sample has about 200,000 clones, around four fifths seen once. The specimen was peripheral blood. The receptors were sampled from a man aged 60-69 years with COVID-19, enrolled during active disease.

The V gene is TRBV7-2, the J gene TRBJ1-2; 8 bases fit TRBD1. Unmatched junction bases numbered 6, after V lost 1 base and J lost 2 bases. Germline values: CDR1 SGHTA, CDR2 FQGNSA. The CDR3 totals 16 residues. CDR3 sequence: CASSLGARQGNYGYTF. In DNA, the CDR3 is TGTGCCAGCAGCTTAGGGGCTAGACAGGGGAACTATGGCTACACCTTC.

J is TRBJ2-7 and V is TRBV12-3 or TRBV12-4; D is uncertain. V was trimmed by 3 bases and J by 2 bases, leaving 8 bases between them. This CDR3 has 13 residues. DNA of the CDR3: TGTGCCAGCAGTTTCACTCCTACCTACGAGCAGTACTTC. This sequence encodes CASSFTPTYEQYF.

The V call is TRBV19, the J call TRBJ2-2, with a tentative D call TRBD1 (6 bases). Trimming shortened V by 7 bases and J by 2 bases, and 20 bases separated the two germline ends. CDR1 and CDR2 from the germline V gene are LNHDA and SQIVND (reference sequence). The CDR3 sequence is 17 residues long. In DNA form, the CDR3 reads TGTGCCAGTAAAAGGGCCGACAGGCTAGTTAACACCGGGGAGCTGTTTTTT. As protein: CASKRADRLVNTGELFF.

The chain employs TRBV6-5 and TRBJ1-5, with 7 bases fitting TRBD1. Per the germline V gene, CDR1 is MNHEY and CDR2 is SVGAGI. This CDR3 is built from 15 residues. After removal of 5 bases from V and 2 bases from J, the junction contained 6 bases not matched to a gene. The CDR3 bases are TGTGCCAGCAGTCCCCGACAGGGCGGCAATCAGCCCCAGCATTTT. Protein: CASSPRQGGNQPQHF.

J is TRBJ2-1 and V is TRBV27, with TRBD2 identical over 8 bases. The CDR3 extends over 16 amino acids. Germline CDR1 MNHEY, CDR2 SMNVEV (reference sequence). Trimming removed 5 bases from V and 5 bases from J; junction bases left unmatched: 11. CDR3 protein: CASSPLSAGGHNEQFF. CDR3 DNA sequence: TGTGCCAGCAGTCCTCTCTCGGCGGGAGGCCACAATGAGCAGTTCTTC.

The chain couples TRBV15 to TRBJ1-4, with a tentative D call TRBD1 (5 bases). V was trimmed by 5 bases and J by 2 bases, leaving 15 bases between them. CDR3 length: 16 residues. Germline values: CDR1 LNHNV, CDR2 YYDKDF (reference sequence). CDR3 coding DNA: TGTGCCACCAGCCGGCATCCAGGGTCCACTAATGAAAAACTGTTTTTT. This encodes CATSRHPGSTNEKLFF.

This chain connects TRBV14 to TRBJ1-6; D is unresolved. Trimming pared 2 bases from V and 0 bases from J, leaving 11 bases between. The CDR3 is 17 residues long. CDR1 is SGHDN and CDR2 is FVKESK in the germline V gene. CDR3 sequence (DNA): TGTGCCAGCAGCCAAACCCGAGGAGGCTCCTATAATTCACCCCTCCACTTT. Protein product: CASSQTRGGSYNSPLHF.

The chain is built from TRBV28 and TRBJ2-7; the match to TRBD2 covers 7 bases. Per germline, CDR1 MDHEN and CDR2 SYDVKM. This CDR3 has 14 amino acids. J was trimmed by 7 bases and V by 6 bases; bases with no gene match: 12. DNA for the CDR3: TGTGCCAGCAGCCCGGCGGGTTGGGGGGGTGAGCAGTACTTC. Encoded protein: CASSPAGWGGEQYF.

The rearrangement joins TRBV6-2 or TRBV6-3 to TRBJ1-1; D possibly corresponds to TRBD1 (6 bases). V was cut by 5 bases and J by 6 bases, with 10 bases left in between. This CDR3 spans 12 amino acids. Germline V CDR1 and CDR2: MNHEY, SVGEGT. The CDR3 DNA reads TGTGCCAGCAGTCAGGGGCAGTCTGAAGCTTTCTTT. Its translation: CASSQGQSEAFF.

The chain links TRBV7-9 to TRBJ1-4; 8 bases line up with TRBD1. This CDR3 comprises 14 residues. V gave up 3 bases and J gave up 8 bases; unmatched junction bases: 5. Germline V lookup: CDR1 SEHNR, CDR2 FQNEAQ (reference sequence). DNA for the CDR3: TGTGCCAGCAGCTTTCAGGACAGGGACGAAAAACTGTTTTTT. It is translated as CASSFQDRDEKLFF.

This clone was counted between two and nine times. The rearrangement uses TRBV7-9 and TRBJ1-3; D remains ambiguous. This CDR3 is 14 amino acids long. Germline assignment: CDR1 SEHNR and CDR2 FQNEAQ (reference sequence). V was cut by 0 bases and J by 4 bases, with 7 bases left in between. In nucleotides, the CDR3 is TGTGCCAGCAGCTTAGCCTCAGGAGGAAACACCATATATTTT. Protein product: CASSLASGGNTIYF.

The gene calls are TRBV15 and TRBJ2-2; D remains unclear. The CDR3 length is 15 residues. The ends were cut back, 5 bases at V and 2 bases at J, with 12 bases in the middle. Germline-derived CDR1 and CDR2 are LNHNV and YYDKDF (reference sequence). The CDR3 loop reads CATSLERFNTGELFF. Written as DNA, the CDR3 is TGTGCCACCAGCTTAGAGAGGTTCAACACCGGGGAGCTGTTTTTT.

The V gene is TRBV1, the J gene TRBJ2-3; TRBD2, as called in the table, went unchecked against the DNA. TRBV1 is given as a pseudogene. The CDR3 runs 12 residues. The CDR3 region has the DNA TGCACCAGCAGCCAATACACAGATACGCAGTATTTT. As protein: CTSSQYTDTQYF.

The genes are TRBV4-1 and TRBJ2-2, with TRBD2 matching 12 bases. With 4 bases clipped from V and 0 bases from J, the junction kept 3 bases outside the gene matches. The germline gives CDR1 MGHRA, CDR2 YSYEKL. This CDR3 has 17 amino acids. CDR3 in DNA: TGCGCCAGCAGCCCCGGACTAGCGGGGCCGAACACCGGGGAGCTGTTTTTT. As protein: CASSPGLAGPNTGELFF.

The rearrangement joins TRBV28 to TRBJ2-7; TRBD1 matches at 8 bases. This CDR3 has 16 amino acids. The V gene end was trimmed by 1 base and the J gene end by 9 bases; junction bases not matched to a gene: 14. Germline-derived CDR1 and CDR2 are MDHEN and SYDVKM. In DNA form, the CDR3 reads TGTGCCAGCAGTTTATTCAGTAGCGGACAGGGTCCGGGGCAGTACTTC. Translating gives CASSLFSSGQGPGQYF.

This clone was observed a handful of times. The junction departs from the called germline gene at one end, perhaps through a read error. This rearrangement joins TRBV7-2 to TRBJ2-7; D gene unclear. The germline V gene encodes CDR1 SGHTA and CDR2 FQGNSA. This CDR3 has 11 residues. The CDR3 DNA reads TGTGCCAGCAGCCTACAGTACGCGCAGTACTTC. This codes for CASSLQYAQYF.

The chain couples TRBV7-9 to TRBJ2-5, with TRBD2 as a possible D gene (5 bases). V was pared by 1 base and J by 4 bases, with 10 bases between. The CDR3 extends over 14 amino acids. Germline CDR1 reads SEHNR; CDR2 reads FQNEAQ (reference sequence). CDR3 in amino acids: CASSLDRGSETQYF. CDR3 in DNA: TGTGCCAGCAGCTTAGATCGGGGTTCAGAGACCCAGTACTTC.

This clone showed up just once. The chain joins TRBV28 to TRBJ1-2, with D possibly TRBD1 on 6 matching bases. This CDR3 contains 16 residues. The V end was cut by 6 bases, the J end by 4 bases, with 21 bases between. CDR1 and CDR2 (germline): MDHEN, SYDVKM. Here the CDR3 reads CASSDSAAGVTYGYTF. As DNA, the CDR3 is TGTGCCAGCAGCGATTCCGCGGCAGGGGTTACCTATGGCTACACCTTC.

The rearrangement joins TRBV6-2 or TRBV6-3 to TRBJ2-6; D gene unclear. CDR1 and CDR2 from the germline V gene are MNHEY and SVGEGT. The CDR3 spans 16 residues. Trimming pared 2 bases from V and 0 bases from J, leaving 8 bases between. Here the CDR3 DNA reads TGTGCCAGCAGTTACCGGCGGTACTCTGGGGCCAACGTCCTGACTTTC. Translated, it gives CASSYRRYSGANVLTF.

The CDR3 loop reads CASSLWTGNTGELFF. Here the CDR3 DNA reads TGTGCCAGCAGCTTGTGGACAGGGAACACCGGGGAGCTGTTTTTT. The rearrangement joins TRBV7-2 to TRBJ2-2; 7 bases match TRBD1. This CDR3 has 15 amino acids. The V gene's germline CDR1 is SGHTA and CDR2 FQGNSA. After removal of 3 bases from V and 1 base from J, the junction contained 2 bases not matched to a gene.

The CDR3 DNA sequence: TGTGCCACCGAGCGGGTCGGTGGGTCCGAGCAGTTCTTC. It translates to CATERVGGSEQFF. The chain uses TRBV28 and TRBJ2-1, with D possibly being TRBD2 (6 bases). From germline, CDR1 is MDHEN and CDR2 SYDVKM. The CDR3 extends over 13 amino acids. The V gene lost 10 bases and the J gene lost 10 bases, with 20 bases spanning the gap.

Of note for this clone: Other DNA sequences in this specimen translate into the identical CDR3. This rearrangement joins TRBV27 to TRBJ2-1; TRBD2 matches at 9 bases. The CDR3 contains 15 residues. The trim removed 4 bases at V and 3 bases at J, leaving 4 bases unmatched. Germline CDR1 and CDR2: MNHEY and SMNVEV (reference sequence). The CDR3 DNA reads TGTGCCAGCAGTTCGGGACTAGCAGGCTACAATGAGCAGTTCTTC. The encoded protein is CASSSGLAGYNEQFF.

The sample holds one count of this clone. The chain carries TRBV28 and TRBJ1-5; D gene uncertain. Trimming removed 3 bases from V and 2 bases from J, with 17 bases in between. Per germline, CDR1 MDHEN and CDR2 SYDVKM. This CDR3 region has 17 residues. The CDR3 reads CASSFRTWVTGNQPQHF. CDR3 coding DNA: TGTGCCAGCAGTTTCAGGACTTGGGTTACGGGCAATCAGCCCCAGCATTTT.

The genes are TRBV27 and TRBJ1-1, with a tentative D call TRBD1 (6 bases). This CDR3 region has 14 residues. V was pared by 5 bases and J by 1 base, with 11 bases between. Per the germline V gene, CDR1 is MNHEY and CDR2 is SMNVEV (reference sequence). In DNA, the CDR3 is TGTGCCAGCAGTCCGAACAGGGCGAACACTGAAGCTTTCTTT. It translates to CASSPNRANTEAFF.

This rearrangement joins TRBV3-1 (or the pseudogene TRBV3-2) to TRBJ2-6; the match to TRBD2 covers 8 bases. There are 19 residues in the CDR3. The junction had 13 bases not matched to a gene; V was cut back by 4 bases and J by 2 bases. CDR1 LGHDT and CDR2 YNNKEL come from the germline V gene (reference sequence). CDR3 protein: CASSPLGEAGVTGANVLTF. CDR3 DNA: TGTGCCAGCAGCCCCCTCGGGGAAGCGGGAGTAACTGGGGCCAACGTCCTGACTTTC.

The chain recombines TRBV18 with TRBJ1-1, with D tentatively TRBD1 (5 bases). The CDR3 consists of 15 residues. V lost 4 bases, J lost 0 bases, and 12 bases lay in between. Germline CDR1 KGHSH, CDR2 LQKENI. DNA of the CDR3: TGTGCCAGCTCACAAGAACAGGTTGTGAACACTGAAGCTTTCTTT. Translating gives CASSQEQVVNTEAFF.

V gene TRBV27 combines with J gene TRBJ1-5; no clear D gene. V lost 2 bases to trimming and J lost 7 bases, with 15 bases between them. Germline loops: CDR1 MNHEY, CDR2 SMNVEV (reference sequence). CDR3 length equals 15 residues. CDR3 nucleotides: TGTGCCAGCAGTTTACTGAGGGAAATGGGGCAGCCCCAGCATTTT. It specifies CASSLLREMGQPQHF.